The 15 T cell receptor beta chains given below trace back to one sample, sequenced in a study of T cells in Graves' hyperthyroidism and ophthalmopathy (dated by TCRdb to between 2018 and 2021). Library preparation employed multiplex PCR. These reads were obtained on an Illumina HiSeq 2000. Amplification of TCR beta CDR3 regions was carried out from RNA transcripts. For the first round of RT-PCR on the TCR CDR3, the HTBI primer set was used together with the Qiagen OneStep RT-PCR kit. The public reads were run again by TCRdb, first through fastp at Q25 and then through MiXCR, and only productive beta chains were kept. For every CDR3 protein sequence, its rows merge into one entry that carries the most common genes and DNA. The table for this sample lists under 650,000 distinct CDR3 sequences; 15% to 20% of them were counted only once. Jointly, the top ten make up 3.8% of the sample. The source material was blood. Every receptor here comes from a woman in her 30s with Graves' hyperthyroidism.

This clonotype was observed at least ten times. The gene calls are TRBV20-1 and TRBJ2-1, with D maybe TRBD2 (5 bases). The germline CDR1 and CDR2 sequences are DFQATT and SNEGSKA (reference sequence). This CDR3 contains 16 residues. V dropped 0 bases and J dropped 0 bases, with 12 bases sitting between them. CDR3 region: CSARESGRPSYNEQFF. The CDR3 bases are TGCAGTGCTAGAGAAAGCGGCCGCCCCTCCTACAATGAGCAGTTCTTC.

In regard to this clonotype: This could be a read error, since a much larger clone is one nucleotide away. The chain joins TRBV2 to TRBJ2-3, with unresolved D. The CDR3 sequence is 12 residues long. Between the trimmed V and J ends, which lost 4 bases and 4 bases, there was a span of 6 bases. Looked up from germline, CDR1 is SNHLY and CDR2 is FYNNEI. CDR3 amino acids: CASSAVADTQYF. The DNA for the CDR3 is TGTGCCAGCAGTGCGGTCGCAGATACGCAGTATTTT.

This clonotype was seen repeatedly, ten times or more. The chain uses TRBV6-2 or TRBV6-3 and TRBJ2-7; D is uncertain. The CDR3 covers 14 residues. Per the germline V gene, CDR1 is MNHEY and CDR2 is SVGEGT. V dropped 2 bases and J dropped 0 bases, with 8 bases sitting between them. The CDR3 DNA reads TGTGCCAGCAGTTACGTAAATTCCTCCTACGAGCAGTACTTC. It specifies CASSYVNSSYEQYF.

This chain links TRBV5-1 with TRBJ2-7; D might be TRBD1 (6 bases). In germline, CDR1 is SGHRS, CDR2 YFSETQ. V was trimmed by 0 bases and J by 4 bases, leaving 11 bases between them. The CDR3 is 14 amino acids. The CDR3: CASSLEGHLYEQYF. In nucleotides, the CDR3 is TGCGCCAGCAGCTTGGAGGGACACTTATACGAGCAGTACTTC.

On this clonotype itself: This is likely a read error, given that the CDR3 carries no conserved phenylalanine or tryptophan at its end. The chain joins TRBV12-3 or TRBV12-4 to TRBJ2-5, with D perhaps given as TRBD1 or TRBD2 (7 bases each). This CDR3 has 17 residues. V lost 4 bases and J lost 5, with 23 bases in between. CDR3 amino acids: CASSSRGSGKGWETQYY. In DNA, the CDR3 is TGTGCCAGCAGTTCCAGGGGGAGCGGGAAGGGGTGGGAGACCCAGTACTAC.

This clonotype was seen at least ten times. This chain uses TRBV3-1 with TRBJ2-1; 7 bases map to TRBD2. Looked up from germline, CDR1 is LGHDT and CDR2 is YNNKEL (reference sequence). This CDR3 is built from 16 residues. Trimming at V came to 1 base and at J to 7 bases, leaving 10 bases not matched to a gene. DNA for the CDR3: TGTGCCAGCAGCCAAGTTAGGCTAGCGGATGGGAATGAGCAGTTCTTC. Its translation is CASSQVRLADGNEQFF.

This clonotype has a count of ten or more. V usage is TRBV9 and J usage is TRBJ2-7; maybe TRBD2 (5 bases). Germline CDR1 and CDR2: SGDLS and YYNGEE. The CDR3 loop spans 13 amino acids. The V end was cut by 0 bases, the J end by 5 bases, with 9 bases between. The CDR3 nucleotides are TGTGCCAGCAGCGTAGCGGGAATCGACGAGCAGTACTTC. Amino acids: CASSVAGIDEQYF. The entire variable domain, with the rest obtained from reference TRBV9 and TRBJ2-7, is as follows: DSGVTQTPKHLITATGQRVTLRCSPRSGDLSVYWYQQSLDQGLQFLIQYYNGEERAKGNILERFSAQQFPDLHSELNLSSLELGDSALYFCASSVAGIDEQYFGPGTRLTVT.

This clonotype turned up a few times. The genes are TRBV12-3 or TRBV12-4 and TRBJ2-1; 7 bases are a match to TRBD2. The CDR3 length is 13 residues. V lost 6 bases to trimming and J lost 6 bases; unmatched junction nucleotides: 5. The CDR3 DNA reads as TGTGCCAGCAGGAAAAGCGGGATCAATGAGCAGTTCTTC. It encodes CASRKSGINEQFF.

This clonotype has ten or more counts. The chain employs TRBV20-1 and TRBJ2-1, with 11 positions matching TRBD1. Germline CDR1 is DFQATT and CDR2 is SNEGSKA (reference sequence). There are 14 residues in the CDR3. J lost 7 bases, V lost 2 bases, and 4 bases had no gene match. The CDR3 region has the DNA TGCAGTGCTAGAAAGGGACAGGGGGTAAATGAGCAGTTCTTC. It translates to CSARKGQGVNEQFF.

This clonotype has ten or more counts. The rearrangement joins TRBV2 to TRBJ1-5, with D maybe TRBD1 (6 bases). The length of the CDR3 is 15 residues. Germline lookup yields CDR1 SNHLY and CDR2 FYNNEI. The germline V and J ends were trimmed by 3 bases and 1 base, with 10 bases remaining between them. CDR3 region: CASSEWGASNQPQHF. Here the CDR3 DNA reads TGTGCCAGCAGTGAGTGGGGGGCGAGCAATCAGCCCCAGCATTTT.

This clonotype was recorded at least ten times. The CDR3 bases are TGTGCCAGCAGCTTAAGGACAGGCGCCTACAATGAGCAGTTCTTC. It codes for CASSLRTGAYNEQFF. The chain uses TRBV7-2 and TRBJ2-1; 7 nucleotides line up with TRBD1. CDR3 length equals 15 residues. J lost 2 bases, V lost 2 bases, and 3 bases had no gene match. The V gene's germline CDR1 is SGHTA and CDR2 FQGNSA.

This clonotype has ten or more counts. The chain links TRBV3-1 to TRBJ2-2; no clear D. CDR1 is LGHDT and CDR2 is YNNKEL in the germline V gene (reference sequence). The CDR3 totals 16 residues. V dropped 3 bases and J dropped 3 bases, with 14 bases sitting between them. CDR3 protein: CASSQGWAPHTGELFF. DNA of the CDR3: TGTGCCAGCAGCCAGGGTTGGGCCCCGCACACCGGGGAGCTGTTTTTT.

The chain is built from TRBV9 and TRBJ2-3; 8 nucleotides align to TRBD2. Looked up from germline, CDR1 is SGDLS and CDR2 is YYNGEE. The V and J ends lost 0 bases and 4 bases, in that order; junction bases with no gene match: 4. This CDR3 contains 15 residues. The CDR3 spells CASSVGSGSSDTQYF. The CDR3 DNA reads as TGTGCCAGCAGCGTAGGGAGCGGGAGCTCAGATACGCAGTATTTT.

This clonotype occurred a few times. This chain uses TRBV6-1 with TRBJ2-7; D is unclear. The V end lost 7 bases, the J end lost 5 bases, and 18 bases lay between the germline ends. The V gene's germline CDR1 is MNHNS and CDR2 SASEGT. The CDR3 covers 14 residues. CDR3 region: CASTPSGPTHEQYF. CDR3 nucleotide sequence: TGTGCCAGCACCCCCTCCGGACCCACCCACGAGCAGTACTTC.

This clonotype was recorded at least ten times. The genes are TRBV3-1 and TRBJ2-7, with 16 nucleotides matching TRBD2. V lost 1 base and J lost 4; bases outside the gene matches: 10. The germline gives CDR1 LGHDT, CDR2 YNNKEL (reference sequence). CDR3 length: 19 amino acids. CDR3 region: CASSQVAGTSGRAGYEQYF. As DNA, the CDR3 is TGTGCCAGCAGCCAAGTAGCAGGGACTAGCGGGAGGGCCGGATACGAGCAGTACTTC.